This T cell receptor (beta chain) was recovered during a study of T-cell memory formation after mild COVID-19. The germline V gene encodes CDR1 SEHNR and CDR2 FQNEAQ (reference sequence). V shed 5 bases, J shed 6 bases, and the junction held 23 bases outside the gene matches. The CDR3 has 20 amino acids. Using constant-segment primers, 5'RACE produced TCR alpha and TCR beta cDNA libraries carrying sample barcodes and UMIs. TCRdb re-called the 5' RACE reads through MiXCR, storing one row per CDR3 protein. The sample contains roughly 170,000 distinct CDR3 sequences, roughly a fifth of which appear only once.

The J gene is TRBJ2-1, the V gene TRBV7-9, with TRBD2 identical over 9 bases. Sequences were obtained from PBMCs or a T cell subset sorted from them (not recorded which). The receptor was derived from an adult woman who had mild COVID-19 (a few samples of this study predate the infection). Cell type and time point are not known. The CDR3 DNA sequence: TGTGCCAGCAGCACCCTATGGGTAGCGGGAGTAAATCGTACGGGCAATGAGCAGTTCTTC. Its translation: CASSTLWVAGVNRTGNEQFF.